This TCR beta chain was identified during a study of blood T cell repertoires in COVID-19. About the study: The United States, Italy and Spain provided the acute and convalescent COVID-19 samples.

The germline CDR1 and CDR2 sequences are MNHNY and SVGAGI (reference sequence). V shed 2 bases, J shed 7 bases, and the junction held 7 bases outside the gene matches. The CDR3 totals 15 residues. Cohort placement rested on clinical history that participants reported themselves. Libraries were prepared by immunoSEQ multiplex PCR; TCRdb keeps only in-frame clonotypes and omits some of them. The sample has 250,000 to 350,000 clones, about 88% seen once. Sequences were obtained from PBMCs or T cells enriched from blood (not recorded which). The origin of this receptor is a woman in her forties or fifties who had recovered from COVID-19. The rearrangement links TRBV6-6 to TRBJ1-5; 8 bases are a match to TRBD1. CDR3 sequence (DNA): TGTGCCAGCAGTTACGGGACAGGTGGAAACCAGCCCCAGCATTTT. As protein: CASSYGTGGNQPQHF.